This T cell receptor (beta chain) was documented in a study of response to subunit inactivated influenza vaccine. TCRdb processed the RT-PCR reads anew with MiXCR; each CDR3 protein has one entry. The sample carries about half a million distinct CDR3 sequences, 6% to 9% recorded once. CDR3 length equals 12 residues. V lost 5 bases to trimming and J lost 5 bases, with 9 bases between them. A note on this clonotype: Its antigen is not known.

Study-level points and caveats: That few new T cells are recruited by each seasonal influenza vaccination was the authors' suggestion.

The material was PBMCs from blood, obtained roughly 24 months after vaccination. The sequence was obtained from a man in his fifties or sixties who received an inactivated influenza vaccine. The chain employs TRBV12-3 or TRBV12-4 and TRBJ1-1, with a possible D match to TRBD1 (6 bases). CDR3 loop: CASSTGRTEAFF. The DNA of the CDR3 is TGTGCCAGCAGTACAGGGAGAACTGAAGCTTTCTTT.